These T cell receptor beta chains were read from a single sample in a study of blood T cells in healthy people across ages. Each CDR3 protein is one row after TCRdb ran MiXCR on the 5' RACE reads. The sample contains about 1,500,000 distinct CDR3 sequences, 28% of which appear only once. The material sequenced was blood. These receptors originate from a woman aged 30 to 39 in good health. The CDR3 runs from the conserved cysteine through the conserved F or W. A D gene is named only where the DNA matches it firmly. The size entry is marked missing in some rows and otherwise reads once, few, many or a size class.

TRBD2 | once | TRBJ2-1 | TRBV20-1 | CSARSPGLASNKQFF | TGCAGTGCTAGATCACCGGGACTAGCTAGTAATAAGCAGTTCTTC
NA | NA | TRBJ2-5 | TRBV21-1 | CASSKAGFFPPGPQETQYF | TGTGCCAGCAGCAAAGCGGGTTTTTTCCCACCGGGTCCCCAAGAGACCCAGTACTTC
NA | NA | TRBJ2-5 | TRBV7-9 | CASSLVVSNEQYF | TGTGCCAGCAGCTTAGTTGTGTCCAATGAGCAGTACTTC
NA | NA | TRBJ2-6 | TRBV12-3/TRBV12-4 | CASSAPSWVTSSGANVLTF | TGTGCCAGCAGTGCCCCGTCGTGGGTTACGTCTTCGGGGGCCAACGTCCTGACTTTC
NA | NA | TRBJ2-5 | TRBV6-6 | CASSYRGGYETRYF | TGTGCCAGCAGTTACAGAGGGGGATACGAGACCCGGTACTTC
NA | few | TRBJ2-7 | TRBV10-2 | CASSPRDGYGQYF | TGCGCCAGCAGCCCCCGGGACGGCTACGGGCAGTACTTC
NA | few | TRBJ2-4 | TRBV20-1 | CSAGQNLAKNIQYF | TGCAGTGCCGGACAGAATCTAGCCAAAAACATTCAGTACTTC
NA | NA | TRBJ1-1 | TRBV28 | CASSDAGKALDTEAFF | TGTGCCAGCAGTGACGCAGGAAAGGCTCTCGACACTGAAGCTTTCTTT
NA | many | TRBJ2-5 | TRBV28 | CASSLNSRGETQYF | TGTGCCAGCAGTTTAAATAGTCGGGGTGAGACCCAGTACTTC
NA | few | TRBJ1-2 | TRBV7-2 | CASSPARAWSYTF | TGTGCCAGCAGCCCTGCCCGGGCATGGAGCTACACCTTC
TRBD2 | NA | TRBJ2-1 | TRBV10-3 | CAISGASGRDFYNEQFF | TGTGCCATCAGTGGGGCTAGCGGGAGAGATTTCTACAATGAGCAGTTCTTC
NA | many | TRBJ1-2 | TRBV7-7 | CASRKYDRLYGYTF | TGTGCCAGCAGAAAATACGACAGACTCTATGGCTACACCTTC
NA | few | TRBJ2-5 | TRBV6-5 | CATWLPGGGGTQYF | TGTGCCACCTGGTTGCCAGGGGGGGGAGGGACCCAGTACTTC
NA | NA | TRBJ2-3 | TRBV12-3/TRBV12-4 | CASSNRDLTQYF | TGTGCCAGCAGTAACAGGGACTTAACGCAGTATTTT
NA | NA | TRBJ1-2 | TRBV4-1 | CASGQGRARHNYGYTF | TGCGCCAGCGGCCAAGGAAGGGCCCGACACAACTATGGCTACACCTTC
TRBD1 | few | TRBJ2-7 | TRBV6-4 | CASSETDRDPYEQYF | TGTGCCAGCAGTGAAACGGACAGGGATCCCTACGAGCAGTACTTC
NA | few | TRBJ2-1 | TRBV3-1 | CASSPGRNGNEQFF | TGTGCCAGCAGCCCGGGACGAAATGGGAATGAGCAGTTCTTC
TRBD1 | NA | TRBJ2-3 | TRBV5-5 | CASSLQGQGTDTQYF | TGTGCCAGCAGCTTGCAAGGACAGGGTACAGATACGCAGTATTTT
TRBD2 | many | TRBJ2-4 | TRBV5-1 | CASSTRGVNIQYF | TGCGCCAGCAGCACCCGGGGGGTTAACATTCAGTACTTC
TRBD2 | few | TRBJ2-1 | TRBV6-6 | CASSLTTGTNNEQFF | TGTGCCAGTAGTTTGACCACCGGGACTAACAATGAGCAGTTCTTC
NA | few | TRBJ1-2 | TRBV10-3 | CAISERQDGYTF | TGTGCCATCAGTGAACGGCAGGATGGCTACACCTTC
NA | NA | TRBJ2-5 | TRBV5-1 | CASSLGRRSDFQETQYF | TGCGCCAGCAGCTTGGGACGGAGAAGCGACTTCCAAGAGACCCAGTACTTC
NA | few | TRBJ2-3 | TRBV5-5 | CASSLVLGADTQYF | TGTGCCAGCAGCTTGGTACTAGGTGCAGATACGCAGTATTTT
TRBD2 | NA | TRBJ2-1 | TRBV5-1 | CASRPPLAGGRDEQFF | TGCGCCAGCAGACCACCCCTAGCGGGGGGTAGGGATGAGCAGTTCTTC
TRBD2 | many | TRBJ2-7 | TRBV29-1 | CSVEGLAESYEQYF | TGCAGCGTTGAGGGGCTAGCGGAGTCCTACGAGCAGTACTTC
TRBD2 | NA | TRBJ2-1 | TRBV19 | CASSSLSAGGDNEQFF | TGTGCCAGTAGTTCTCTTTCTGCGGGAGGTGACAATGAGCAGTTCTTC
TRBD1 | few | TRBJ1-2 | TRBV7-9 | CASSLPGQGITLGYTF | TGTGCCAGCAGCTTGCCAGGACAGGGGATAACCCTCGGCTACACCTTC
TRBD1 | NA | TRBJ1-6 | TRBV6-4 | CATIRRQGSSSYNSPLHF | TGTGCCACCATTCGCCGACAGGGAAGCAGCTCCTATAATTCACCCCTCCACTTT
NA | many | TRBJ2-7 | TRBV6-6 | CASTKADSSYEQYF | TGTGCCAGCACCAAGGCGGACAGTTCCTACGAGCAGTACTTC
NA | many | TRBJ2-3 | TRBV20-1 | CSATRQEDTQYF | TGCAGTGCTACCCGACAGGAAGATACGCAGTATTTT